This entry describes one T cell receptor beta chain. Its antigen remains unknown. A multiplex PCR was run with 60 Vbeta primers and 13 Jbeta primers. Libraries were prepared by immunoSEQ multiplex PCR; TCRdb keeps only in-frame clonotypes and omits some of them. The sample holds about 120,000 clones, 66% seen once. The CDR3 contains 20 residues. Germline CDR1 and CDR2: SGDLS and YYNGEE. The ends lost 4 bases at V and 4 bases at J; junction bases unmatched: 20. This record belongs to a study of cytomegalovirus exposure and HLA in healthy donors. Overall study: Genotyping showed roughly 76% of 398 donors falling in the Caucasian-associated ancestry cluster. Notes on the study in general: Trimming of TCR beta V- and J-genes showed a link, identified in a later analysis, to a missense DCLRE1C variant.

The chain recombines TRBV9 with TRBJ1-1; 12 positions agree with TRBD1. Sequencing used PBMCs. The clonotype originates from a man between 18 and 29 years old in good health and CMV-seronegative. CDR3: CASSLLIGGTGGAGSTEAFF. In nucleotides, the CDR3 is TGTGCCAGCAGCCTCCTCATCGGGGGGACAGGGGGCGCCGGGAGCACTGAAGCTTTCTTT.